This TCR beta chain derives from a study of long-term antiretroviral therapy in people with HIV. General study findings and limits: Diversity rose after ART but stayed below transplant donor controls. Before ART, certain clones expanded, and these dominated the repertoire at all time points. The study lacked data on ART adherence, viral resistance or therapy changes.

Germline V CDR1 and CDR2: ENHRY, SYGVKD. V lost 0 bases and J lost 6, with 13 bases in between. CDR3 size: 15 residues. Turning to this clone: The target antigen is unknown.

Survey level was the resolution at which the v3.0 immunoSEQ assay ran. Method: immunoSEQ multiplex PCR; TCRdb's copy keeps in-frame clones and lacks some. Among 32,000 or so clones listed, about 90% were seen once. The gene calls are TRBV10-3 and TRBJ2-3; D is possibly TRBD2 (5 bases). The clonotype was recovered from a man between 45 and 60 years old with HIV. The sample in question was unsorted PBMCs, obtained 3.2 years before starting antiretroviral therapy. The CDR3 here is CAISESGEQPDTQYF. In nucleotides, the CDR3 is TGTGCCATCAGTGAGTCGGGAGAACAACCGGATACGCAGTATTTT.